The T cell receptor (beta chain) described here comes from a study of tumor-infiltrating lymphocytes in primary liver carcinoma. Study-level points and caveats: Top-250-clone fractions were significantly higher in tumors than in blood (p = 0.039).

CDR1 is LGHNA and CDR2 is YSLEER in the germline V gene. This CDR3 region has 19 residues. Regarding this clonotype: Its antigen is not identified. An end of the junction does not agree with germline; a read error may underlie this.

Both RNA and DNA were isolated together from approximately 22-30 mg of bulk tissue that had not been sorted. There were over 85% viable tumor cells in every single sample of tumor. Total RNA (approximately 0.5 ug) served as template for TCR beta cDNA synthesis primed by a constant-region primer. Libraries of TCR beta came from three nested multiplex PCR rounds with slightly modified ARM-PCR. TRBV1-TRBV30 forward primers paired with a C-beta reverse primer were used in the first two PCR rounds, which ran about 11 cycles each. In TCRdb, the multiplex PCR reads were re-called with MiXCR into one record per CDR3 protein. The sample lists some 20,000 distinct CDR3 sequences, around three quarters occurring once.

The source material was liver tumor tissue from sampling region 4. Subset: tumor region T4, right-lateral pole. The TCR comes from a woman younger than 45 with primary liver carcinoma and hepatitis B virus infection. This sequence joins TRBV4-3 and TRBJ2-6; either TRBD1 or TRBD2 may fit D (5 bases each). The CDR3 protein is CASSHESSEIGSGANVLIF. The CDR3 nucleotides are TGCGCCAGCAGCCATGAGAGTAGCGAGATAGGATCTGGGGCCAACGTCCTGATTTTC.